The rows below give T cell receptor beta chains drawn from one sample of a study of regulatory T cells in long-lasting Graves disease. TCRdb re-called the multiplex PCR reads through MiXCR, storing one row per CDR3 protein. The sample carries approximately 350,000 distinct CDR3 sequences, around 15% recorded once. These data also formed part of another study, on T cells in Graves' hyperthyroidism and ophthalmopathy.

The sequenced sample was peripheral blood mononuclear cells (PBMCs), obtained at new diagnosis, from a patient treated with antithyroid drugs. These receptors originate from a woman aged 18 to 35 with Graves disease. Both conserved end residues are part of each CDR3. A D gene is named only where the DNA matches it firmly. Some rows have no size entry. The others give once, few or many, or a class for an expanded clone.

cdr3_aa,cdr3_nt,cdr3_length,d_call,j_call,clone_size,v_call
CASSSGEGPGELFF,TGTGCCAGCAGTTCAGGGGAGGGGCCCGGGGAGCTGTTTTTT,14,NA,TRBJ2-2,few,TRBV28
CAWSSGLAGGPDTQYF,TGTGCCTGGAGCTCAGGACTAGCGGGGGGGCCAGATACGCAGTATTTT,16,TRBD2,TRBJ2-3,NA,TRBV30
CASSLAVGSGETQYF,TGCGCCAGCAGCTTGGCAGTAGGATCAGGAGAGACCCAGTACTTC,15,NA,TRBJ2-5,many,TRBV5-1
CASSQLSGRASEQFF,TGCGCCAGCAGCCAGTTAAGCGGGAGGGCCTCCGAGCAGTTCTTC,15,TRBD2,TRBJ2-1,many,TRBV5-1
CASSLEQGTYNEQFF,TGTGCTAGCAGCTTAGAACAGGGGACCTACAATGAGCAGTTCTTC,15,TRBD1,TRBJ2-1,NA,TRBV7-7
CASSPRDRDYEQYF,TGTGCCAGCAGCCCGCGGGACAGAGACTACGAGCAGTACTTC,14,NA,TRBJ2-7,few,TRBV5-6
CASSLGRGTEAFF,TGTGCCAGCAGTTTAGGTAGGGGCACTGAAGCTTTCTTT,13,NA,TRBJ1-1,many,TRBV12-3/TRBV12-4
CASSLPGQGHGYTF,TGTGCCAGCAGCTTACCTGGCCAGGGGCATGGCTACACCTTC,14,NA,TRBJ1-2,once,TRBV7-3
CASSPWTSGPQETQYF,TGTGCCAGTAGCCCATGGACTAGCGGGCCCCAAGAGACCCAGTACTTC,16,TRBD2,TRBJ2-5,NA,TRBV19
CAWSPTGTGAGFYGYTF,TGTGCCTGGAGTCCCACCGGGACAGGGGCCGGATTCTATGGCTACACCTTC,17,TRBD1,TRBJ1-2,many,TRBV30
CASSELAGGNEETQYF,TGTGCCAGCAGTGAGCTGGCGGGGGGTAACGAAGAGACCCAGTACTTC,16,TRBD2,TRBJ2-5,many,TRBV2
CSAPHRLQNEKLFF,TGCAGTGCCCCCCACAGGCTCCAGAATGAAAAACTGTTTTTT,14,NA,TRBJ1-4,NA,TRBV20-1
CASSLVRLAGLSSGYEQYF,TGCGCCAGCAGCTTGGTAAGGCTAGCGGGATTGTCGTCGGGCTACGAGCAGTACTTC,19,TRBD2,TRBJ2-7,NA,TRBV5-1
CASGLVRDIRDHTGELFF,TGTGCTAGTGGTTTGGTTAGGGACATCCGGGACCACACCGGGGAGCTGTTTTTT,18,NA,TRBJ2-2,many,TRBV12-5
CASSDSRPGGRGYTF,TGCGCCAGCAGTGACTCCCGCCCGGGGGGCCGAGGCTACACCTTC,15,NA,TRBJ1-2,NA,TRBV10-2
CASSIRTGGGQPQHF,TGCGCCAGCAGCATCAGGACAGGGGGAGGTCAGCCCCAGCATTTT,15,TRBD1,TRBJ1-5,few,TRBV5-1